These T cell receptor beta chains were read from a single sample in a study of cytomegalovirus exposure and HLA in healthy donors. Clones were sequenced by immunoSEQ multiplex PCR, and TCRdb holds only the in-frame ones, with some missing. The sample includes some 110,000 clones, 83% of them seen just once. The source material was PBMCs. Source of these receptors: a man aged 18 to 30 in good health and CMV-seronegative. CDR3s include the opening cysteine and the closing phenylalanine or tryptophan. D genes are given only for firm matches. Size is omitted from some rows. Given values are once, few, many or a class for expanded clones.

D	size	J	V	CDR3	DNA
NA	NA	TRBJ1-2	TRBV6-1	CASSAEPRGLNYGYTF	TGTGCCAGCAGTGCGGAGCCGCGGGGTTTGAACTATGGCTACACCTTC
NA	NA	TRBJ1-1	TRBV11-2	CASSSPGHRNTEAFF	TGTGCCAGCAGCTCACCGGGTCACCGGAACACTGAAGCTTTCTTT
TRBD1	NA	TRBJ1-1	TRBV27	CASSLVGQGALMAFF	TGTGCCAGCAGTTTAGTAGGACAGGGGGCCTTAATGGCTTTCTTT
NA	NA	TRBJ2-7	TRBV7-3	CASSLTPPDRPQYF	TGTGCCAGCAGCTTAACGCCCCCAGACAGACCCCAGTACTTC
TRBD1	NA	TRBJ1-5	TRBV4-1	CASSEPDRVGNQPQHF	TGCGCCAGCAGCGAACCGGACAGGGTAGGCAATCAGCCCCAGCATTTT
NA	NA	TRBJ1-2	TRBV6-5	CASSSRGGTNYGYTF	TGTGCCAGCAGTTCTCGGGGTGGGACTAACTATGGCTACACCTTC
NA	NA	TRBJ2-7	TRBV11-2	CASSLGAGVSYEQYF	TGTGCCAGCAGCTTAGGCGCCGGGGTCTCCTACGAGCAGTACTTC
TRBD2	NA	TRBJ2-2	TRBV7-3	CASSFSAGVKTGELFF	TGTGCCAGCAGCTTCTCAGCGGGAGTAAAAACCGGGGAGCTGTTTTTT
TRBD1	once	TRBJ1-1	TRBV7-8	CASSTQGATEAFF	TGTGCCAGCAGCACCCAGGGGGCGACTGAAGCTTTCTTT
NA	NA	TRBJ2-7	TRBV7-2	CASSLDLAEQYF	TGTGCCAGCAGCTTAGATCTAGCCGAGCAGTACTTC
NA	NA	TRBJ2-7	TRBV6-5	CASSPSGTPYEQYF	TGTGCCAGCAGTCCCTCCGGGACACCCTACGAGCAGTACTTC
TRBD2	NA	TRBJ2-5	TRBV7-8	CASSLVIAGLGTETQYF	TGTGCCAGCAGCTTAGTAATAGCGGGGCTGGGAACTGAGACCCAGTACTTC
TRBD1	NA	TRBJ2-7	TRBV28	CASRGTGQAYEQYF	TGTGCCAGCAGGGGGACAGGGCAGGCCTACGAGCAGTACTTC
TRBD1	few	TRBJ1-3	TRBV5-6	CASIRGPGQSSGNTIYF	TGTGCCAGCATAAGGGGCCCGGGACAGAGCTCTGGAAACACCATATATTTT
TRBD1	NA	TRBJ1-5	TRBV12-5	CASGAQTGGIEQPQHF	TGTGCTAGTGGTGCCCAGACAGGGGGGATCGAGCAGCCCCAGCATTTT
NA	once	TRBJ2-7	TRBV6-1	CAISEPTVQYF	TGTGCCATCAGTGAACCCACAGTGCAGTACTTC
NA	NA	TRBJ2-4	TRBV5-4	CASSLGGLENIQYF	TGTGCCAGCAGCTTGGGCGGGCTAGAAAACATTCAGTACTTC
NA	NA	TRBJ2-2	TRBV2	CASKDSSITGELFF	TGTGCCAGCAAAGACTCTTCAATCACCGGGGAGCTGTTTTTT
NA	NA	TRBJ1-1	TRBV29-1	CSVSKGVRTEAFF	TGCAGCGTTAGTAAGGGGGTTAGGACTGAAGCTTTCTTT
NA	NA	TRBJ2-7	TRBV6-5	CASSVTVAVSYEQYF	TGTGCCAGCAGTGTGACCGTAGCGGTCTCCTACGAGCAGTACTTC
NA	few	TRBJ1-1	TRBV7-9	CASSPEGGAEAFF	TGTGCCAGCAGCCCTGAGGGGGGGGCTGAAGCTTTCTTT
TRBD1	NA	TRBJ1-1	TRBV30	CAWSVTTGGAQAFF	TGTGCCTGGAGTGTAACGACAGGGGGCGCTCAGGCTTTCTTT
TRBD2	NA	TRBJ2-1	TRBV11-2	CASSTIAGARNEQFF	TGTGCCAGCAGCACCATAGCGGGAGCGCGTAATGAGCAGTTCTTC
NA	NA	TRBJ2-7	TRBV6-1	CASSNLDTTYEQYF	TGTGCCAGCAGCAACCTGGACACCACCTACGAGCAGTACTTC
TRBD2	NA	TRBJ2-7	TRBV28	CASSSEWTSGGYEQYF	TGTGCCAGCAGCTCCGAATGGACTAGCGGGGGTTACGAGCAGTACTTC
NA	NA	TRBJ2-7	TRBV9	CASSVADGGYEQYF	TGTGCCAGCAGCGTAGCCGACGGAGGGTACGAGCAGTACTTC
TRBD1	NA	TRBJ2-3	TRBV7-3	CASSSSLRGQSTDTQYF	TGTGCCAGCAGCTCGTCCCTCAGGGGGCAAAGCACAGATACGCAGTATTTT
TRBD1	NA	TRBJ2-7	TRBV6-5	CASRAGQGYEQYF	TGTGCCAGCCGGGCAGGACAGGGCTACGAGCAGTACTTC
TRBD2	NA	TRBJ2-7	TRBV5-4	CASSRGLEDEQYF	TGTGCCAGCAGCCGAGGACTAGAAGACGAGCAGTACTTC
TRBD1	many	TRBJ2-1	TRBV5-5	CASSMTGGSYNEQFF	TGTGCCAGCAGCATGACAGGGGGCTCCTACAATGAGCAGTTCTTC
TRBD2	once	TRBJ2-1	TRBV2	CASSDGTIAEQFF	TGTGCCAGCAGTGACGGGACTATCGCGGAGCAGTTCTTC
TRBD1	NA	TRBJ2-7	TRBV4-3	CASSQDPGQGSYEQYF	TGCGCCAGCAGCCAAGATCCGGGACAGGGCTCCTACGAGCAGTACTTC
NA	once	TRBJ2-7	TRBV29-1	CSGGQAYEQYF	TGCAGCGGGGGACAAGCTTACGAGCAGTACTTC
TRBD1	NA	TRBJ1-1	TRBV20-1	CSARIGGKAFF	TGCAGTGCTAGAATAGGGGGCAAAGCTTTCTTT
NA	NA	TRBJ1-2	TRBV28	CASSLLGEGYGYTF	TGTGCCAGCAGTTTACTCGGGGAAGGCTATGGCTACACCTTC
NA	NA	TRBJ2-1	TRBV7-2	CASSVDESSYNEQFF	TGTGCCAGCAGCGTAGACGAGAGCTCCTACAATGAGCAGTTCTTC
NA	NA	TRBJ2-5	TRBV29-1	CSVARGEETQYF	TGCAGCGTTGCCAGGGGGGAAGAGACCCAGTACTTC
NA	NA	TRBJ2-3	TRBV6-6	CASRSLASGTDTQYF	TGTGCCAGCAGGTCACTAGCTTCGGGCACAGATACGCAGTATTTT
NA	NA	TRBJ2-7	TRBV11-2	CASSPRAGYEQYF	TGTGCCAGCAGCCCTCGTGCAGGGTACGAGCAGTACTTC
TRBD2	NA	TRBJ2-1	TRBV7-9	CASSASGAYNEQFF	TGTGCCAGCAGCGCCAGCGGGGCCTACAATGAGCAGTTCTTC
TRBD1	NA	TRBJ2-7	TRBV5-4	CASSSSGTGVYEQYF	TGTGCCAGCAGCTCATCCGGGACAGGGGTATACGAGCAGTACTTC
NA	NA	TRBJ1-5	TRBV7-2	CASSPPLVGDQPQHF	TGTGCCAGCAGCCCCCCCTTAGTGGGAGATCAGCCCCAGCATTTT
TRBD2	NA	TRBJ2-3	TRBV15	CATSRGAGVSTDTQYF	TGTGCCACCAGCAGAGGAGCGGGAGTCAGCACAGATACGCAGTATTTT
TRBD1	once	TRBJ1-2	TRBV11-2	CASSLTDRAWGYTF	TGTGCCAGCAGCTTAACGGACAGGGCCTGGGGCTACACCTTC
NA	NA	TRBJ1-4	TRBV19	CASSIGRGNEKLFF	TGTGCCAGTAGTATAGGTCGAGGGAATGAAAAACTGTTTTTT
TRBD2	NA	TRBJ2-7	TRBV5-4	CASGWGGSPYEQYF	TGTGCCAGCGGGTGGGGCGGGAGCCCCTACGAGCAGTACTTC
NA	NA	TRBJ2-7	TRBV9	CASSVFQHSYEQYF	TGTGCCAGCAGCGTATTCCAACACAGCTACGAGCAGTACTTC
TRBD1	NA	TRBJ1-1	TRBV4-1	CASSHQDLIGTGDTEAFF	TGCGCCAGCAGCCACCAAGACTTAATCGGGACAGGGGACACTGAAGCTTTCTTT
TRBD1	NA	TRBJ2-3	TRBV5-1	CASSDPTGTGNTDTQYF	TGCGCCAGCAGCGATCCCACCGGGACAGGAAACACAGATACGCAGTATTTT
NA	NA	TRBJ2-1	TRBV15	CATSRDLIDEQFF	TGTGCCACCAGCAGAGATTTGATAGATGAGCAGTTCTTC
NA	NA	TRBJ2-5	TRBV13	CASSPRSGNNGGETQYF	TGTGCCAGCAGCCCCCGATCCGGGAACAACGGTGGGGAGACCCAGTACTTC
NA	NA	TRBJ2-1	TRBV11-2	CASSSTTYNEQFF	TGTGCCAGCAGCTCGACTACTTACAATGAGCAGTTCTTC
TRBD2	NA	TRBJ2-4	TRBV2	CASLGLAGATGNIQYF	TGTGCCAGCTTGGGACTAGCGGGAGCGACGGGAAACATTCAGTACTTC
NA	NA	TRBJ2-7	TRBV2	CASSEPPGRQEQYF	TGTGCCAGCAGTGAACCCCCGGGTCGTCAAGAACAGTACTTC